What follows are 24 T cell receptor beta chains derived from one specimen sequenced in a study of cytotoxic CD8 clonotypes in ibrutinib-treated CLL. Profiling relied on immunoSEQ multiplex PCR, and the TCRdb table lists in-frame clones only, not all of them. The table includes a few hundred thousand clones, 70% detected once. The sample here was PBMCs, taken after 24 months of ibrutinib treatment. These receptors all stem from a human donor with chronic lymphocytic leukemia.

The chain joins TRBV6-5 to TRBJ2-5, with a possible D match to TRBD1 (7 bases). Germline values: CDR1 MNHEY, CDR2 SVGAGI. This CDR3 has 14 residues. Trimming shortened V by 5 bases and J by 2 bases, and 12 bases separated the two germline ends. The CDR3 spells CASSPSGGQETQYF. The CDR3 bases are TGTGCCAGCAGTCCCTCAGGGGGGCAAGAGACCCAGTACTTC.

This clone was detected a few times. The V call is TRBV28, the J call TRBJ1-5, with D uncertain. V lost 3 bases and J 0 bases, leaving 6 bases between the germline ends. The germline gives CDR1 MDHEN, CDR2 SYDVKM. The CDR3 has 14 residues. The CDR3 region has the DNA TGTGCCAGCAGTTTTCAACATAGCAATCAGCCCCAGCATTTT. Its protein is CASSFQHSNQPQHF.

The chain recombines TRBV28 with TRBJ1-1; D uncertain. Germline-derived CDR1 and CDR2 are MDHEN and SYDVKM. This CDR3 is built from 12 residues. Trimming pared 10 bases from V and 1 base from J, leaving 10 bases between. In nucleotides, the CDR3 is TGTGCCATACTCAGGAGGAACACTGAAGCTTTCTTT. It is translated as CAILRRNTEAFF.

This clone has a single count. The chain has TRBV30 and TRBJ2-5; D may be TRBD2 (5 bases). Germline CDR1 GTSNPN, CDR2 SVGIG (reference sequence). Trimming took 2 bases from V and 7 from J, leaving 23 bases between them. The CDR3 loop spans 16 amino acids. DNA for the CDR3: TGTGCCTGGAGTCTCCCGACGGCTAGCCGAGGTGGGACCCAGTACTTC. Protein: CAWSLPTASRGGTQYF. Filled out from reference TRBV30 and TRBJ2-5, the complete variable domain reads SQTIHQWPATLVQPVGSPLSLECTVEGTSNPNLYWYRQAAGRGLQLLFYSVGIGQISSEVPQNLSASRPQDRQFILSSKKLLLSDSGFYLCAWSLPTASRGGTQYFGPGTRLLVL.

In this sample, this clone turned up a few times. The J gene is TRBJ1-1, the V gene TRBV7-2, with TRBD1 as a possible D gene (5 bases). The V gene's germline CDR1 is SGHTA and CDR2 FQGNSA. Deletions cut 5 bases from V and 4 bases from J, with 11 bases between. This CDR3 contains 13 residues. In DNA form, the CDR3 reads TGTGCCAGCAGCCCCTATGGGGGCACTGAAGCTTTCTTT. Its translation: CASSPYGGTEAFF.

The chain has TRBV28 and TRBJ2-3; D is unresolved. CDR3 length: 12 amino acids. Germline V gene sequence: CDR1 MDHEN, CDR2 SYDVKM. The V end was cut by 5 bases, the J end by 2 bases, with 5 bases between. CDR3 residues: CASSRVTDTQYF. The CDR3 region has the DNA TGTGCCAGCAGTCGGGTCACAGATACGCAGTATTTT.

Details on this clone: The junction does not match germline at one end; this may be a read error. This chain links TRBV29-1 with TRBJ1-3; 8 positions match TRBD1. Germline V gene sequence: CDR1 SQVTM, CDR2 ANQGSEA. The length of the CDR3 is 14 residues. This CDR3 is CSVPGTGTGNTIYF. The CDR3 DNA reads TGCAGCGTCCCAGGGACAGGTACTGGGAACACCATATATTTT.

The rearrangement links TRBV5-8 to TRBJ1-1, with D hard to call. The CDR3 contains 13 residues. CDR1 is SGHTS, CDR2 YDEGEE, per germline. Trimming removed 2 bases at V and 5 bases at J, with 10 bases between. DNA of the CDR3: TGTGCCAGCAGCTTCTGGGGTCAGACTGAAGCTTTCTTT. This encodes CASSFWGQTEAFF. The entire variable domain, with the rest obtained from reference TRBV5-8 and TRBJ1-1, is as follows: EAGVTQSPTHLIKTRGQQATLRCSPISGHTSVYWYQQALGLGLQFLLWYDEGEERNRGNFPPRFSGRQFPNYSSELNVNALELEDSALYLCASSFWGQTEAFFGQGTRLTVV.

The CDR3 bases are TGTGCCAGCAGCTCCGCGTACGAGCAGTACTTC. It translates to CASSSAYEQYF. This chain joins TRBV7-8 and TRBJ2-7, with D uncertain. Germline V gene sequence: CDR1 SGHVS, CDR2 FQNEAQ. The CDR3 length is 11 residues. V lost 4 bases to trimming and J lost 4 bases, with 5 bases between them.

The chain combines TRBV27 with TRBJ2-1, with D perhaps matching TRBD1 (5 bases). CDR3 length: 13 residues. The V and J ends lost 3 bases and 10 bases respectively, with 13 bases between them. Looked up from germline, CDR1 is MNHEY and CDR2 is SMNVEV (reference sequence). The CDR3: CASSLTDAGEQFF. DNA of the CDR3: TGTGCCAGCAGTTTGACGGACGCAGGGGAGCAGTTCTTC.

This rearrangement joins TRBV20-1 to TRBJ2-5; D uncertain. Per the germline V gene, CDR1 is DFQATT and CDR2 is SNEGSKA (reference sequence). The CDR3 is 11 amino acids. CDR3 sequence reads: CRADHQETQYF. DNA of the CDR3: TGCAGGGCCGACCACCAAGAGACCCAGTACTTC.

The chain recombines TRBV27 with TRBJ1-1; tentatively, D is TRBD1 (6 bases). The CDR3 extends over 14 amino acids. V lost 8 bases and J lost 7, with 20 bases in between. Germline V gene data show CDR1 as MNHEY and CDR2 as SMNVEV (reference sequence). The chain's CDR3 is CASYRSGVFGEAFF. In nucleotides, the CDR3 is TGTGCCAGCTATAGGTCAGGGGTGTTTGGTGAAGCTTTCTTT.

V is TRBV18 and J is TRBJ2-5; D not certain. This CDR3 has 13 amino acids. In germline, CDR1 is KGHSH, CDR2 LQKENI. The V and J ends lost 3 bases and 1 base respectively, with 6 bases between them. This CDR3 is CASSPYVQETQYF. CDR3 bases: TGTGCCAGCTCACCCTACGTCCAAGAGACCCAGTACTTC.

The chain has TRBV9 and TRBJ2-7; no clear D gene. This CDR3 spans 14 amino acids. The germline V and J ends were trimmed by 0 bases and 3 bases, with 10 bases remaining between them. Germline V gene sequence: CDR1 SGDLS, CDR2 YYNGEE. The CDR3 spells CASSVGHMDYEQYF. CDR3 in DNA: TGTGCCAGCAGCGTAGGACATATGGACTACGAGCAGTACTTC.

The V and J genes are TRBV29-1 and TRBJ2-7, with 10 bases lining up with TRBD1. V trimming: 5 bases; J trimming: 4 bases; junction bases outside the gene matches: 5. The CDR3 extends over 13 amino acids. Germline CDR1 is SQVTM and CDR2 is ANQGSEA. CDR3 region: CSVLTGGGYEQYF. The CDR3 bases are TGCAGCGTTCTGACAGGGGGCGGTTACGAGCAGTACTTC.

The chain joins TRBV4-3 to TRBJ1-2; TRBD1 matches at 7 bases. The CDR3 runs 14 residues. Germline CDR1 and CDR2: LGHNA and YSLEER. Trimming at V came to 4 bases and at J to 8 bases, leaving 10 bases not matched to a gene. CDR3: CASSLRRDSYGYTF. The CDR3 DNA is TGCGCCAGCAGCCTAAGAAGGGACAGTTACGGCTACACCTTC.

The chain is built from TRBV6-6 and TRBJ2-3; maybe TRBD1 (5 bases). The CDR3 sequence is 14 residues long. Trimming removed 2 bases from V and 4 bases from J, with 10 bases in between. Per germline, CDR1 MNHNY and CDR2 SVGAGI (reference sequence). The CDR3 DNA reads TGTGCCAGCAGTTACCGCCAGGGATCAGATACGCAGTATTTT. It translates to CASSYRQGSDTQYF.

The genes are TRBV13 and TRBJ2-3; 14 nucleotides line up with TRBD2. The CDR3 extends over 18 amino acids. Trimming removed 2 bases from V and 5 bases from J; junction bases left unmatched: 9. CDR1 is PRHDT, CDR2 FYEKMQ, per germline (reference sequence). The CDR3 DNA sequence: TGTGCCAGCAGCTTACCCGGGACTAGCGGGAGACCTGGAGATACGCAGTATTTT. It specifies CASSLPGTSGRPGDTQYF.

The rearrangement uses TRBV7-2 and TRBJ1-4; 7 bases are a match to TRBD1. The CDR3 has 14 amino acids. Per the germline V gene, CDR1 is SGHTA and CDR2 is FQGNSA. V shed 4 bases, J shed 5 bases, and the junction held 4 bases outside the gene matches. The DNA of the CDR3 is TGTGCCAGCAGCTGGACAGGACAAAATGAAAAACTGTTTTTT. It encodes CASSWTGQNEKLFF.

This chain connects TRBV9 to TRBJ2-3; D possibly corresponds to TRBD2 (6 bases). Germline values: CDR1 SGDLS, CDR2 YYNGEE. CDR3 length: 16 amino acids. V was trimmed by 4 bases and J by 4 bases, leaving 19 bases between them. The CDR3 reads CASSFKRGGPPDTQYF. The DNA of the CDR3 is TGTGCCAGCAGCTTCAAGAGGGGAGGCCCACCAGATACGCAGTATTTT.

This CDR3 is CASSELPFWGLSYNEQFF. The CDR3 DNA reads TGTGCCAGCAGTGAATTGCCTTTTTGGGGTTTGAGCTACAATGAGCAGTTCTTC. The chain uses TRBV25-1 and TRBJ2-1; D is ambiguous. The CDR3 extends over 18 amino acids. CDR1 is MGHDK and CDR2 is SYGVNS in the germline V gene. The ends were cut back, 1 base at V and 3 bases at J, with 19 bases in the middle.

The chain joins TRBV7-9 to TRBJ2-5; 13 nucleotides match TRBD2. CDR3 size: 16 residues. Trimming at V came to 4 bases and at J to 2 bases, leaving 4 bases not matched to a gene. The germline gives CDR1 SEHNR, CDR2 FQNEAQ (reference sequence). Here the CDR3 DNA reads TGTGCCAGCAGCTCGGGACTAGCGGGATCACAAGAGACCCAGTACTTC. The encoded protein is CASSSGLAGSQETQYF. Variable domain in full (rest from reference TRBV7-9 and TRBJ2-5): DTGVSQNPRHKITKRGQNVTFRCDPISEHNRLYWYRQTLGQGPEFLTYFQNEAQLEKSRLLSDRFSAERPKGSFSTLEIQRTEQGDSAMYLCASSSGLAGSQETQYFGPGTRLLVL.

The J gene is TRBJ1-2, the V gene TRBV7-9, with a possible D match to TRBD1 (5 bases). Germline-derived CDR1 and CDR2 are SEHNR and FQNEAQ (reference sequence). V was pared by 5 bases and J by 4 bases, with 17 bases between. CDR3 length equals 15 residues. Here the CDR3 reads CASSVERGGFYGYTF. DNA of the CDR3: TGTGCCAGCAGCGTCGAAAGGGGCGGCTTCTATGGCTACACCTTC.

The chain carries TRBV28 and TRBJ1-2; 7 bases are shared with TRBD1. The trim removed 1 base at V and 4 bases at J, leaving 12 bases unmatched. Germline V gene sequence: CDR1 MDHEN, CDR2 SYDVKM. This CDR3 has 17 residues. CDR3 sequence reads: CASSLLVGAGGGYGYTF. Here the CDR3 DNA reads TGTGCCAGCAGTTTATTGGTCGGGGCAGGGGGAGGCTATGGCTACACCTTC.